The text below deals with one T cell receptor (beta chain). This record belongs to a study of T-cell reconstitution after alpha-beta-depleted transplantation in children. This CDR3 comprises 12 residues. Per the germline V gene, CDR1 is LNHDA and CDR2 is SQIVND (reference sequence). Trimming pared 8 bases from V and 0 bases from J, leaving 7 bases between. Researchers prepared the TCRbeta library using unique molecular identifiers, the study reports. TCRdb processed the PCR reads anew with MiXCR; each CDR3 protein has one entry. The sample has 500,000 to 600,000 distinct CDR3 sequences, approximately 32% seen once.

The specimen comprised PBMCs from the stem cell graft donor, sampled from the stem cell graft. The sequence came from a human donor who donated a stem cell graft to a child with aplastic anemia. The gene calls are TRBV19 and TRBJ1-1, with unresolved D. The CDR3 nucleotides are TGTGCCAGTGACGGTATGAACACTGAAGCTTTCTTT. Amino acid sequence: CASDGMNTEAFF.